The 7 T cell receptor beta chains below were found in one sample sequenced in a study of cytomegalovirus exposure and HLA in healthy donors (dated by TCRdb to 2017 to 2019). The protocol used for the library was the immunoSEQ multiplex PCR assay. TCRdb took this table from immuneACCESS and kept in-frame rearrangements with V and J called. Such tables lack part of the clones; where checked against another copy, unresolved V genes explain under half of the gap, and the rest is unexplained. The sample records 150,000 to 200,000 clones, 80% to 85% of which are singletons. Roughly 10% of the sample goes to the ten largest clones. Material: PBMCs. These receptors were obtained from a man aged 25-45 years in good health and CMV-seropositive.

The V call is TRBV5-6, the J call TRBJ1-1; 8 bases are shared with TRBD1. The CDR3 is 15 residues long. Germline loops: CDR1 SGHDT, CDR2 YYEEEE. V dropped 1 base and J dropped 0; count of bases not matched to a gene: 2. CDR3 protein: CASSLKQGVNTEAFF. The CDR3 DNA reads TGTGCCAGCAGCTTGAAACAGGGGGTGAACACTGAAGCTTTCTTT.

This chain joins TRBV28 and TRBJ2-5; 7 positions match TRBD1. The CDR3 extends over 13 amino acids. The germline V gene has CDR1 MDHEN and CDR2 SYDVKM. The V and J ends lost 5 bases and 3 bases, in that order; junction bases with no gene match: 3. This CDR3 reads CASSADRKETQYF. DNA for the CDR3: TGTGCCAGCAGTGCGGACAGGAAAGAGACCCAGTACTTC.

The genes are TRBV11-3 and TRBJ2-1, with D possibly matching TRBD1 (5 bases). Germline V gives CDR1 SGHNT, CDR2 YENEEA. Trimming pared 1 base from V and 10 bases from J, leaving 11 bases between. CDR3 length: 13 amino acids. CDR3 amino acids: CASSLGAAGEQFF. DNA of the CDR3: TGTGCCAGCAGCTTAGGAGCTGCAGGGGAGCAGTTCTTC.

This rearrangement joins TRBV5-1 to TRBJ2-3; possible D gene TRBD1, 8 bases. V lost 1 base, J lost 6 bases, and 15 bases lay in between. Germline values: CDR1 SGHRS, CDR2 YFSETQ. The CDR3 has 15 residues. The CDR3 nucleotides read TGCGCCAGCAGCTTGTCGACAGGGGAGGGGGATACGCAGTATTTT. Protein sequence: CASSLSTGEGDTQYF.

The CDR3 loop reads CASSRGTGGYEQYF. CDR3 coding DNA: TGTGCCAGCAGCCGCGGGACAGGGGGCTACGAGCAGTACTTC. This chain connects TRBV11-2 to TRBJ2-7; 11 bases map to TRBD1. V shed 5 bases and J 3 bases; nucleotides not matched to a gene: 3. CDR3 length: 14 amino acids. CDR1 is SGHAT, CDR2 FQNNGV, per germline.

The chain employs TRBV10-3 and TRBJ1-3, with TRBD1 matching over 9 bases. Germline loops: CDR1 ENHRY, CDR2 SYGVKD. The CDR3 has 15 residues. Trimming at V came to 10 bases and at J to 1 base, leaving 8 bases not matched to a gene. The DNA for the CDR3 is TGTGCCACCAATGACAGGGGGAGGTCTGGAAACACCATATATTTT. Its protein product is CATNDRGRSGNTIYF.

CDR3: CASSQEAQGGYEQYF. The CDR3 nucleotides are TGCGCCAGCAGCCAAGAGGCACAGGGGGGTTACGAGCAGTACTTC. The gene calls are TRBV4-3 and TRBJ2-7; 8 nucleotides align to TRBD1. The CDR3 totals 15 residues. V lost 0 bases, J lost 4 bases, and 5 bases stayed unmatched. Germline V gene data show CDR1 as LGHNA and CDR2 as YSLEER.